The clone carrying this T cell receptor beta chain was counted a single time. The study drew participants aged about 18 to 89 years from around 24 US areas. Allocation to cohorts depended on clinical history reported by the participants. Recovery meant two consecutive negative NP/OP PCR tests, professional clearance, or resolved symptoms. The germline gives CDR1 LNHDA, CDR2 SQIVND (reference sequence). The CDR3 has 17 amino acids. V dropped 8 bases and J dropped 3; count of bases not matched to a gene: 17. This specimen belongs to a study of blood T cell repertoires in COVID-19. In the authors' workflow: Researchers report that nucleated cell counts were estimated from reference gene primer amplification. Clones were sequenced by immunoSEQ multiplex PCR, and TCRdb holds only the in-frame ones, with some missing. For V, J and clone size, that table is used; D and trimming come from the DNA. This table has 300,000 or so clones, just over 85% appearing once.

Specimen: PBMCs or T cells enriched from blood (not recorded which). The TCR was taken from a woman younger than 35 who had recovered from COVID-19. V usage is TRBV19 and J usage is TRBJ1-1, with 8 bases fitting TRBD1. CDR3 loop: CASLPFGQGAFYTEAFF. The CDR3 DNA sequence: TGTGCCAGTCTTCCGTTTGGGCAGGGGGCTTTTTACACTGAAGCTTTCTTT.